This T cell receptor (beta chain) was found in a study of T-cell reconstitution after alpha-beta-depleted transplantation in children. During its preparation, the TCRbeta library received unique molecular identifiers. TCRdb used MiXCR to reprocess the PCR reads, holding one entry per CDR3 protein. The sample lists a few hundred thousand distinct CDR3 sequences; over 9% were seen once. Germline CDR1 and CDR2: MDHEN and SYDVKM. Trimming stripped 3 bases from V and 4 bases from J, with 9 bases between. This CDR3 spans 13 amino acids. V gene TRBV28 combines with J gene TRBJ2-5; no clear D. The TCR originated in a human donor who donated a stem cell graft to a child with acute lymphoblastic leukemia. Material: PBMCs from the stem cell graft donor, obtained from the stem cell graft. The CDR3 sequence is CASSFRPGETQYF. The CDR3 DNA reads as TGTGCCAGCAGTTTTAGACCGGGAGAGACCCAGTACTTC. The variable domain in full, with the rest retrieved from reference TRBV28 and TRBJ2-5, is DVKVTQSSRYLVKRTGEKVFLECVQDMDHENMFWYRQDPGLGLRLIYFSYDVKMKEKGDIPEGYSVSREKKERFSLILESASTNQTSMYLCASSFRPGETQYFGPGTRLLVL.